Given below is one T cell receptor beta chain in context. The antigen is undetermined. Germline-derived CDR1 and CDR2 are MNHEY and SVGAGI. Trimming removed 8 bases from V and 7 bases from J; junction bases left unmatched: 12. The CDR3 covers 15 residues. The sample originates from a study of shared clonotypes between healthy human individuals. Study results and caveats: Around 5.4% of naive CD4 clonotypes were common to four donors. The authors expected sequencing depth to affect clonotype sharing among donors. Naive subsets usually exceeded memory subsets in estimated richness.

Here immunoSEQ multiplex PCR was the method, and the copy in TCRdb shows in-frame clones only, minus some. The data show roughly 2.2 million clones, around 90% seen once. This chain uses TRBV6-5 with TRBJ2-2; 8 bases are shared with TRBD2. The TCR was taken from a man younger than 35 in good health. Some clones in this sample may be carry-over from other donors' samples. The sequenced sample was naive CD4+ T cells from PBMCs. Subset noted: CD45RA+ positively selected. In DNA, the CDR3 is TGTGCCAGCGGCCGGAGCGGGAGAGGGGACGGGGAGCTGTTTTTT. It specifies CASGRSGRGDGELFF.